This TCR beta chain originates from a study of cytomegalovirus exposure and HLA in healthy donors (TCRdb year 2017). About the investigation overall: According to an earlier analysis of 450 to 650 of the donors, some 180 million T cells yielded some 110 million unique TCR beta sequences and 276 Gb of sequence data. About 330 gigabases of sequencing data and around 85 million unique TCR sequences made up an early release that covered over 550 HLA-typed donors. The genetic ancestry cluster associated with self-reported Caucasian donors included over 80% of the roughly 400 genotyped donors. The study aimed to test whether signatures of past pathogen exposure could be identified by cataloging public T cell receptors. Using immunosequencing, the study profiled T cell repertoires from roughly 650 subjects and related those repertoires to cytomegalovirus serostatus. Along with the approximately 700-subject first cohort, a separate validation cohort of over 90 different subjects was used. To predict cytomegalovirus infection status, the study combined high-throughput TCR immunosequencing, statistical association of individual TCRs with disease status, and machine learning. To study patterns of TCR occurrence, a later analysis re-analyzed previously published TCR beta repertoires from 550 to 800 donors and added high-resolution HLA genotyping. In the later analysis, no new phenotypic data were used to find candidate immune exposures; instead, reliance was placed on TCR beta sequences and their occurrence across donors. An earlier analysis of 450 to 750 of the donors used high-throughput TCR beta sequencing to judge whether each TCR beta V gene segment behaved as functional or pseudogenic. Alongside the repertoire data, information on donor age, sex, ethnicity and CMV serostatus was compiled. In a later genetic analysis, genome-wide SNP genotypes for about 60% of the 666 donors were used, and that subset was treated as a discovery cohort. All discovery cohort repertoires had been generated using a single sequencing platform. HLA typing covered class I and class II loci at four-digit resolution. Typing coverage differed by locus: A, B, C, DRB1 and DQB1 were typed in roughly 620-630 donors, DQA1 in about 560, DPA1 in 600 to 610, and DPB1 in 450 to 480. Roughly 5 DR-DQ haplotypes were handled as single units for association and clustering, since linkage in the cohort was strong. Among around 400 genotyped donors of the cohort, an average of around 250,000 unique TCR beta nucleotide sequences was sequenced per donor, of which about 19% were non-productive. Summary of the overall study and its limitations: A cluster of highly shared sequence variants was judged likely to represent a technical artifact of the sequencing pipeline. In a later genetic analysis, fewer N-insertions in productive TCRs were reported among donors in an Asian-associated ancestry cluster than the approximately 710-donor mean. In an earlier analysis of around 500 of the donors, most TCR beta V segments appeared in productive rearrangements about 87% or about 30% of the time, broadly matching IMGT annotations. A further reported finding was that TCR beta sequences accurately predicted the HLA-A and HLA-B alleles for most subjects in the first cohort. In a later analysis, the rate of TCR association differed among HLA loci, with DRB1 alleles having the most associated TCRs and HLA-C alleles having the fewest. Across donors, most TCR sequences were observed very rarely, whereas some public TCRs were present in many individuals. In vitro tests confirmed that a few of the cytomegalovirus-associated TCR beta chains recognize cytomegalovirus antigens. In a later analysis, several top co-occurrence clusters were reported to appear linked to parvovirus B19, influenza, CMV and Epstein-Barr virus. In this cohort, only TCR beta chains were sequenced, and detectable features were limited by the absence of alpha or paired-chain data. A later analysis found that most CMV-associated TCR beta chains appeared HLA-restricted, with HLA associations seemingly driven largely by CMV exposure. Because HLA typing was unavailable for some donors at each locus, only the typed subset was used in association tests. The 87-base-pair reads could not distinguish some IMGT-functional V segments, including TRBV6-2 and TRBV6-3, so those segments were excluded. When HLA alleles, especially DR and DQ, strongly co-occurred, TCR associations were difficult to assign to individual alleles. Specific HLA alleles were associated with 15,000 to 20,000 TCR beta sequences at a false discovery rate of 0.05 in a later analysis. Correlated functional status among segregating V segments might be attributable to linkage disequilibrium, but an unknown experimental factor could not be ruled out. Compared with equally common non-associated chains, HLA-associated TCR beta chains in a later analysis were more clonally expanded and had lower generation probabilities. According to the authors, the approach could potentially be generalized to other disease states and immunological phenotypes. Immune exposure information for the cohort was limited to CMV serostatus. The classifier was reported to diagnose cytomegalovirus status with high specificity and sensitivity in both the original cohort and the validation cohort. Because counts were too low, approximately 15 rarely observed V segments, including chromosome 9 orphons, were excluded from the earlier analysis of 587 of the donors. A later genetic analysis associated a missense DCLRE1C variant with V-gene and J-gene trimming of TCR beta chains, and an independent cohort replicated the association. Presence/absence analyses assumed roughly uniform sequencing depth across donors, an assumption that may not hold. In the study, some 160 TCR beta chains were listed as associated with cytomegalovirus.

The cohort was made up of approximately 700 healthy bone marrow donors. Cohort members were all nominally healthy when sampled, although unrecorded immune exposures were likely present. The donor tested CMV seronegative, placing the donor among the 350 or so seronegative members of the cohort. Every donor gave a peripheral blood sample, and the peripheral blood mononuclear cells from that sample were used for TCR beta sequencing. Genomic DNA extraction from the blood cell samples was performed with the Qiagen DNeasy Blood Extraction Kit. Library creation used the immunoSEQ multiplex PCR assay. A mixture of 60 forward primers for TCR Vbeta segments and 13 reverse primers for TCR Jbeta segments was used in the multiplex PCR. Amplification of the CDR3 region of rearranged TCR beta genes was performed with a multiplex PCR assay on genomic DNA. Amplified TCR beta libraries were sequenced as 87-base-pair reads on the Illumina HiSeq System. For the original study's pipeline: A later analysis tallied 70 million to 100 million unique TCR beta chains across the 666 repertoires, and approximately 9.9 million of those chains were shared by two or more donors. Raw reads were error-corrected and collapsed into unique sequences by a nearest-neighbor algorithm in which closely related sequences were merged to remove PCR and sequencing errors. To assign V, D and J gene segments, CDR3 sequences were aligned to IMGT reference sequences. For a sequence to be retained, a match of at least six nucleotides was required to both a V gene segment and a J gene segment. A rearrangement was called productive if the CDR3 had no stop codons and remained in frame with V and J, and every other rearrangement was called non-productive. CDR3 was defined by IMGT convention, running from the second conserved V-encoded cysteine to the conserved J-encoded phenylalanine. The earlier analysis of fewer than 750 of the donors excluded sequences that lacked an unambiguous match to a single V gene segment. In an earlier analysis of roughly 500 of the donors, V segments were called functional above 56.7% productive rearrangements and were called segregating when the between-donor standard deviation exceeded 5%. A statistical classification framework was built for diagnosing cytomegalovirus status from the catalog of TCR beta chain sequences. V and J gene assignment, in a later analysis, came from comparing TCR nucleotide sequences with IMGT/GENE-DB human TR gene sequences. The TCRdist pipeline was used in a later analysis to assign CDR3 sequences and most-parsimonious VDJ recombination scenarios. In a later analysis, each TCR beta chain was defined by its CDR3 amino acid sequence together with its V-gene family, and reads without a unique V-gene family were excluded. A later analysis removed 550 to 700 highly shared, low-generation-probability nucleotide sequences to deal with suspected cross-contamination and a sequencing artifact. For each public chain, a later analysis derived a clonal expansion index from normalized ranks of inferred template counts within each repertoire. A later analysis computed generation probabilities with a VDJ recombination model fitted to out-of-frame rearrangements, and checked the results against IGoR. Hypergeometric tests were used in a later analysis to score TCR-TCR, TCR-HLA and TCR-CMV co-occurrence, with a repertoire-size bias correction applied to the TCR pairs. To estimate false discovery rates, a later analysis permuted the HLA or CMV assignments 20 times. In a later analysis, co-occurring TCRs were grouped using DBSCAN, with TCRdist sequence similarity added in when clustering inside HLA-allele-positive subsets. Co-occurrence clustering excluded repertoires with fewer than 30,000 or more than 120,000 public chains, plus five with anomalous nucleotide sharing. TCRdb's version of the immuneACCESS table is confined to in-frame rearrangements and falls short of the full clone set. An unresolved V gene accounts for under half of the shortfall where checked; the remainder is of unknown origin. V and J calls and clone size come straight from that table; D and trimming were deduced from the DNA. The sample includes 220,000 or so clones, with roughly 75% observed a single time. The ten largest clones capture 1.5% to 2% of the sample.

A word on this clone: Its antigen is still unknown. No quality values exist for individual bases; no much larger clone is one base distant.

The CDR3 covers 15 residues, taking in both the cysteine and the phenylalanine. The entry retains the CDR3 DNA only, 45 bases that are in frame from base 1. Between the V and J ends, shortened by 4 bases and 5 bases respectively, the junction contains 16 bases. CDR1 is given as SGHNT and CDR2 as YYREEE, both from the germline V gene (reference sequence). Sequenced material: PBMCs. The V gene is TRBV5-4 and the J gene is TRBJ1-3; TRBD1 is possibly the D segment (5 matching bases). This sequence was found in a woman younger than 45 in good health and CMV-seronegative. The CDR3 region has the sequence CASSPGGYGRNTIYF. The sequenced DNA is TGTGCCAGCAGCCCCGGGGGGTATGGTAGAAACACCATATATTTT.